One and the same sample provided the 29 T cell receptor beta chains below, sequenced in a study of T-cell reconstitution after alpha-beta-depleted transplantation in children (dated by TCRdb to between 2015 and 2016). Library preparation used PCR. TCRdb names Illumina HiSeq 2500 as the instrument used. To normalize quantification of the TCRbeta repertoire, the TCR libraries were built with molecular barcoding that relied on unique molecular identifiers. TCRdb ran its own pipeline on the public reads, namely fastp trimming at Q25 and MiXCR clone calling, and kept in-frame beta chains. Each entry merges the rows of one CDR3 protein and shows their most common DNA and genes. The sample contains roughly 300,000 distinct CDR3 sequences, around 10% of them found a single time. About 20% of the sample rests with the top ten. In light of the paper, this sample's treatment or condition label describes: allogeneic hematopoietic cell transplantation with graft depleted of TCRalphabeta T cells and CD19 B cells.

Specimen: peripheral blood, collected 180 days after TCRalphabeta/CD19-depleted stem cell transplant. Source of these receptors: a male patient aged 2 to 10 who had a stem cell transplant for chronic granulomatous disease, so the T cells may come from the graft donor.

As regards this clonotype: Possible read error: a much larger clone is one base away. V usage is TRBV20-1 and J usage is TRBJ2-2, with a tentative D call TRBD2 (5 bases). Trimming stripped 2 bases from V and 9 bases from J, with 13 bases between. Germline-derived CDR1 and CDR2 are DFQATT and SNEGSKA (reference sequence). The CDR3 extends over 13 amino acids. The chain's CDR3 is CSARSGLSWELFF. Written as DNA, the CDR3 is TGCAGTGCTAGATCAGGACTTAGCTGGGAGCTGTTTTTT.

About this clonotype itself: It may be a read error: a sequence one base away is much more abundant. Given the absence of the conserved phenylalanine or tryptophan at the CDR3 end, a read error is likely. V usage is TRBV20-1 and J usage is TRBJ1-2, with D unresolved. Germline V gene sequence: CDR1 DFQATT, CDR2 SNEGSKA (reference sequence). This CDR3 has 12 amino acids. V gave up 7 bases and J gave up 0 bases, with 9 bases separating them. The CDR3 DNA reads TGCAGTGTGTATACTACTAACTATGGCTACACCCTC. Translated: CSVYTTNYGYTL.

This clonotype was detected ten times or more. The chain combines TRBV6-1 with TRBJ2-5; 8 positions match TRBD2. The CDR3 totals 15 residues. Germline CDR1 reads MNHNS; CDR2 reads SASEGT. V shed 4 bases and J 1 base; nucleotides not matched to a gene: 5. The CDR3 sequence is CASSGPGTSQETQYF. The CDR3 DNA reads TGTGCCAGCAGTGGTCCCGGGACTAGCCAAGAGACCCAGTACTTC.

This clonotype was found many times. The chain combines TRBV5-6 with TRBJ2-7; unclear D gene. The CDR3 is made up of 16 amino acids. Between the trimmed V and J ends, which lost 0 bases and 0 bases, there was a span of 13 bases. CDR1 and CDR2 (germline): SGHDT, YYEEEE. This CDR3 reads CASSLVGVQSSYEQYF. DNA for the CDR3: TGTGCCAGCAGCTTGGTCGGCGTACAGAGCTCCTACGAGCAGTACTTC.

Many counts were recorded for this clonotype. The V gene is TRBV12-3 or TRBV12-4, the J gene TRBJ2-3; the match to TRBD2 covers 7 bases. This CDR3 has 13 amino acids. Trimming took 8 bases from V and 3 from J; bases not matched to a gene: 5. Here the CDR3 DNA reads TGTGCCAGCCTTACGGGAGGTACAGATACGCAGTATTTT. This encodes CASLTGGTDTQYF.

The table lists this clonotype with many counts. The genes are TRBV29-1 and TRBJ1-2, with TRBD1 matching 7 bases. The CDR3 extends over 13 amino acids. Trimming removed 6 bases from V and 1 base from J; junction bases left unmatched: 5. CDR1 is SQVTM, CDR2 ANQGSEA, per germline. The CDR3 reads CSVAGGLNYGYTF. For the CDR3, the DNA is TGCAGCGTGGCAGGGGGGCTTAACTATGGCTACACCTTC.

J is TRBJ2-5 and V is TRBV5-4; 9 positions agree with TRBD2. V shed 5 bases and J 4 bases; nucleotides not matched to a gene: 6. Germline lookup yields CDR1 SGHNT and CDR2 YYREEE (reference sequence). CDR3 length equals 14 residues. The CDR3 loop is CASRERTSVETQYF. The CDR3 bases are TGTGCCAGCAGGGAGAGGACTAGCGTAGAGACCCAGTACTTC.

This clonotype appeared many times. The chain joins TRBV7-2 to TRBJ2-5, with a tentative D call TRBD2 (5 bases). Germline loops: CDR1 SGHTA, CDR2 FQGNSA. CDR3 length: 16 amino acids. V was cut by 5 bases and J by 5 bases, with 21 bases left in between. The CDR3 here is CASSGSLPRPWETQYF. Written as DNA, the CDR3 is TGTGCCAGCAGCGGGAGCCTCCCACGGCCATGGGAGACCCAGTACTTC.

This clonotype was detected many times. This rearrangement joins TRBV4-1 to TRBJ2-2; D is unclear. The CDR3 spans 17 residues. CDR1 MGHRA and CDR2 YSYEKL come from the germline V gene. The V end was cut by 1 base, the J end by 3 bases, with 15 bases between. The CDR3 sequence: CASSQVRHPTDTGELFF. Written as DNA, the CDR3 is TGCGCCAGCAGCCAAGTGAGACACCCGACCGACACCGGGGAGCTGTTTTTT.

This clonotype was seen at least ten times. The chain combines TRBV7-9 with TRBJ2-1; a weak D match, TRBD1 (5 bases). Germline values: CDR1 SEHNR, CDR2 FQNEAQ (reference sequence). The CDR3 runs 16 residues. Between the trimmed V and J ends, which lost 1 base and 1 base, there was a span of 11 bases. In DNA form, the CDR3 reads TGTGCCAGCAGCTTAGTCAGGGTTAAGTCCTACAATGAGCAGTTCTTC. This gives the protein CASSLVRVKSYNEQFF.

On this clonotype: A much larger clone lies a single base off, so this may be a read error. The chain employs TRBV10-3 and TRBJ2-1; 8 bases are shared with TRBD2. Trimming took 6 bases from V and 4 from J; bases not matched to a gene: 8. The germline V gene has CDR1 ENHRY and CDR2 SYGVKD. The CDR3 extends over 15 amino acids. Written as DNA, the CDR3 is TGTGCCATCAGCCCACTAGCGGTGAGTTACAATGAGCAGTTCTTC. Amino acids: CAISPLAVSYNEQFF.

This clonotype was observed many times. V gene TRBV12-3 or TRBV12-4 combines with J gene TRBJ2-7; TRBD1 is a possible D gene (5 bases). V was cut by 2 bases and J by 5 bases, with 10 bases left in between. The CDR3 is made up of 13 amino acids. In DNA, the CDR3 is TGTGCCAGCAGTTTAATCAGGGCTGACGAGCAGTACTTC. This encodes CASSLIRADEQYF.

The table lists this clonotype with many counts. The chain uses TRBV20-1 and TRBJ2-1, with D perhaps matching TRBD1 (6 bases). CDR3 length: 14 amino acids. Germline CDR1 reads DFQATT; CDR2 reads SNEGSKA (reference sequence). The V gene lost 0 bases and the J gene lost 6 bases, with 12 bases spanning the gap. The CDR3 DNA reads TGCAGTGCTAGAGAGCCCAGCAGGGGCAATGAGCAGTTCTTC. Translated: CSAREPSRGNEQFF.

The gene calls are TRBV30 and TRBJ2-3; 8 nucleotides line up with TRBD1. J was trimmed by 1 base and V by 3 bases; bases with no gene match: 0. CDR3 length: 13 amino acids. Germline values: CDR1 GTSNPN, CDR2 SVGIG (reference sequence). CDR3 nucleotides: TGTGCCTGGAGGGGACAGGGCACAGATACGCAGTATTTT. Amino acid sequence: CAWRGQGTDTQYF.

This clonotype was detected many times. The chain is built from TRBV7-9 and TRBJ1-3, with D perhaps matching TRBD1 (6 bases). Looked up from germline, CDR1 is SEHNR and CDR2 is FQNEAQ (reference sequence). Trimming cost V 8 bases and J 0 bases, with 14 bases left between them. The CDR3 is 15 residues long. DNA for the CDR3: TGTGCCAGCGGAAAGGGGGGAACCTCTGGAAACACCATATATTTT. This codes for CASGKGGTSGNTIYF.

This clonotype was observed many times. The gene calls are TRBV6-1 and TRBJ2-3; D is ambiguous. The germline V and J ends were trimmed by 5 bases and 6 bases, with 12 bases remaining between them. From germline, CDR1 is MNHNS and CDR2 SASEGT. The CDR3 runs 13 residues. The CDR3 DNA reads as TGTGCCAGCAGTCCCCAAGAAGGGGATACGCAGTATTTT. Protein sequence: CASSPQEGDTQYF.

This clonotype was recorded at least ten times. The chain uses TRBV20-1 and TRBJ2-5; TRBD2 agrees at 14 bases. V gave up 3 bases and J gave up 4 bases; unmatched junction bases: 4. The CDR3 is 15 amino acids. In germline, CDR1 is DFQATT, CDR2 SNEGSKA (reference sequence). CDR3 amino acids: CSARGLAGVGETQYF. CDR3 bases: TGCAGTGCTAGGGGACTAGCGGGAGTAGGAGAGACCCAGTACTTC.

At least ten counts were recorded for this clonotype. The chain employs TRBV3-1 and TRBJ2-3; D possibly corresponds to TRBD2 (5 bases). The germline V gene encodes CDR1 LGHDT and CDR2 YNNKEL (reference sequence). The CDR3 is made up of 15 amino acids. V lost 4 bases, J lost 2 bases, and 13 bases lay in between. CDR3 amino acids: CASSLTTPFTDTQYF. The CDR3 nucleotides are TGTGCCAGCAGCCTGACTACACCATTCACAGATACGCAGTATTTT.

Many counts were recorded for this clonotype. The chain joins TRBV7-3 to TRBJ2-1; TRBD2 aligns across 9 bases. The germline CDR1 and CDR2 sequences are SGHTA and FQGTGA. V dropped 2 bases and J dropped 7; count of bases not matched to a gene: 6. There are 15 residues in the CDR3. In nucleotides, the CDR3 is TGTGCCAGCAGCTTATTTGCGGGAGGGCCGAATGAGCAGTTCTTC. It yields the protein CASSLFAGGPNEQFF.

This clonotype was detected many times. The rearrangement joins TRBV29-1 to TRBJ2-4; 8 bases line up with TRBD2. The CDR3 contains 15 residues. J gave up 8 bases and V 6 bases, and 15 bases lay outside the gene matches. The germline CDR1 and CDR2 sequences are SQVTM and ANQGSEA. CDR3 protein: CSVGGSGALGDIQYF. The CDR3 DNA is TGCAGCGTGGGCGGTAGCGGGGCCCTGGGAGACATTCAGTACTTC.

The chain uses TRBV19 and TRBJ2-2; D gene unclear. From germline, CDR1 is LNHDA and CDR2 SQIVND (reference sequence). The CDR3 is 16 amino acids. V dropped 6 bases and J dropped 0 bases, with 14 bases sitting between them. CDR3 in amino acids: CASSTRTPANTGELFF. The CDR3 coding sequence is TGTGCCAGTAGCACAAGAACCCCCGCGAACACCGGGGAGCTGTTTTTT.

As for this clonotype: Sequence at one end of the junction differs from germline and may be a read error. The V call is TRBV7-8, the J call TRBJ1-2, with TRBD1 matching over 7 bases. Germline lookup yields CDR1 SGHVS and CDR2 FQNEAQ. CDR3 length: 14 amino acids. The CDR3 region is CASSTETGSYGYSF. In nucleotides, the CDR3 is TGTGCCAGCAGCACAGAGACAGGGTCCTATGGCTACTCCTTC.

This clonotype was recorded at least ten times. The CDR3 here is CASSLRGSNEKLFF. DNA of the CDR3: TGTGCCAGCAGTCTCAGGGGTTCTAATGAAAAACTGTTTTTT. The V call is TRBV12-3 or TRBV12-4, the J call TRBJ1-4, with D possibly TRBD1 on 6 matching bases. V lost 5 bases to trimming and J lost 3 bases, with 10 bases between them. The CDR3 has 14 amino acids.

This clonotype was counted many times. V and J are TRBV29-1 and TRBJ1-2; 9 positions agree with TRBD1. J was trimmed by 4 bases and V by 3 bases; bases with no gene match: 9. CDR3 length: 15 residues. Germline V lookup: CDR1 SQVTM, CDR2 ANQGSEA. The CDR3 nucleotides are TGCAGCGTTGACGCGGCTGGGACAGGGATCTATGGCTACACCTTC. This translates into CSVDAAGTGIYGYTF.

This clonotype was observed many times. V gene TRBV3-1 combines with J gene TRBJ2-7, with 9 bases that match TRBD2. V lost 0 bases and J lost 0; bases outside the gene matches: 6. The germline CDR1 and CDR2 sequences are LGHDT and YNNKEL (reference sequence). This CDR3 region has 17 residues. CDR3 sequence: CASSQEILAGISYEQYF. In DNA form, the CDR3 reads TGTGCCAGCAGCCAAGAAATACTAGCGGGTATCTCCTACGAGCAGTACTTC.

This chain connects TRBV2 to TRBJ1-5; D uncertain. Germline CDR1 is SNHLY and CDR2 is FYNNEI. V was clipped by 4 bases and J by 1 base, with 11 bases between them. The CDR3 extends over 15 amino acids. DNA for the CDR3: TGTGCCAGCAGTGGGTGGGAGCCGAGCAATCAGCCCCAGCATTTT. The encoded protein is CASSGWEPSNQPQHF.

V usage is TRBV5-1 and J usage is TRBJ2-3, with 13 bases aligning to TRBD2. Germline-derived CDR1 and CDR2 are SGHRS and YFSETQ. CDR3 length: 18 residues. V trimming: 3 bases; J trimming: 4 bases; junction bases outside the gene matches: 11. The CDR3 DNA sequence: TGCGCCAGCAGCTCGCCAGACAGGACTAGCGGGAGTGCAGATACGCAGTATTTT. Amino acids: CASSSPDRTSGSADTQYF.

This clonotype was seen at least ten times. The gene calls are TRBV20-1 and TRBJ2-3; no definite D call. V lost 3 bases to trimming and J lost 4 bases, with 2 bases between them. Germline values: CDR1 DFQATT, CDR2 SNEGSKA (reference sequence). This CDR3 is built from 10 residues. The CDR3 DNA reads as TGCAGTGCTAGCTCAGATACGCAGTATTTT. The encoded protein is CSASSDTQYF.

This clonotype came up many times. V is TRBV12-3 or TRBV12-4 and J is TRBJ2-7; a possible D gene is TRBD1 (5 bases). The V and J ends lost 6 bases and 5 bases respectively, with 11 bases between them. The CDR3 has 12 amino acids. The CDR3 reads CASRTSGNEQYF. The CDR3 DNA is TGTGCCAGCAGAACCTCAGGGAACGAGCAGTACTTC.